These 8 T cell receptor beta chains came from one sample sequenced in a study of cytomegalovirus exposure and HLA in healthy donors. The PCR contained 60 Vbeta and 13 Jbeta primers. The data were produced by immunoSEQ multiplex PCR, yet TCRdb's version contains in-frame clones alone and is incomplete. The table lists some 110,000 clones, approximately 80% of them singletons. The specimen was PBMCs. Receptor source: a woman under 30 in good health and CMV-seropositive.

This chain uses TRBV11-2 with TRBJ2-2, with 8 bases identical to TRBD2. This CDR3 is 17 amino acids long. The germline V gene has CDR1 SGHAT and CDR2 FQNNGV. Trimming at V came to 5 bases and at J to 0 bases, leaving 8 bases not matched to a gene. The CDR3 DNA reads TGTGCCAGCAGCCCCAGGACTAGCTCTACGAACACCGGGGAGCTGTTTTTT. It yields the protein CASSPRTSSTNTGELFF. Combining the CDR3 with reference TRBV11-2 and TRBJ2-2 gives the whole variable domain EAGVAQSPRYKIIEKRQSVAFWCNPISGHATLYWYQQILGQGPKLLIQFQNNGVVDDSQLPKDRFSAERLKGVDSTLKIQPAKLEDSAVYLCASSPRTSSTNTGELFFGEGSRLTVL.

This chain links TRBV2 with TRBJ1-1; D remains ambiguous. The CDR3 is 14 residues long. From germline, CDR1 is SNHLY and CDR2 FYNNEI. Trimming removed 6 bases from V and 1 base from J, with 12 bases in between. The CDR3 DNA reads as TGTGCCAGCAGACGCGGACGGGGGAACACTGAAGCTTTCTTT. Residues: CASRRGRGNTEAFF.

This chain links TRBV6-6 with TRBJ2-2, with 8 bases identical to TRBD1. V lost 5 bases, J lost 2 bases, and 7 bases stayed unmatched. The CDR3 runs to 16 residues. CDR1 is MNHNY and CDR2 is SVGAGI in the germline V gene (reference sequence). The CDR3 protein is CASSRRGQGNTGELFF. The CDR3 DNA reads as TGTGCCAGCAGTCGCCGAGGACAGGGAAACACCGGGGAGCTGTTTTTT.

In this sample, this clone turned up a few times. This clone may be a read error of a much larger clone one base away. This chain joins TRBV6-5 and TRBJ1-4; D ambiguous. Trimming left V 10 bases short and J 1 base short, with 13 bases between. This CDR3 comprises 14 residues. Germline V lookup: CDR1 MNHEY, CDR2 SVGAGI. DNA of the CDR3: TGTGCCATCACCCGGACTGAAACTAATGAAAAACTGTTTTTT. Its translation is CAITRTETNEKLFF.

The chain has TRBV7-2 and TRBJ2-5; unclear D gene. CDR3 length equals 12 residues. Germline lookup yields CDR1 SGHTA and CDR2 FQGNSA. The germline V and J ends were trimmed by 8 bases and 1 base, with 8 bases remaining between them. CDR3: CASGTFQETQYF. The CDR3 region has the DNA TGTGCCAGCGGTACTTTCCAAGAGACCCAGTACTTC.

This clone has more than one count but fewer than ten. At one of its ends the junction is not consistent with the germline gene, which may arise from a read error. The rearrangement joins TRBV30 to TRBJ2-7; 9 nucleotides align to TRBD1. The CDR3 spans 11 residues. CDR1 and CDR2 from the germline V gene are GTSNPN and SVGIG (reference sequence). This CDR3 is CAWVTGTGTNF. CDR3 sequence (DNA): TGTGCCTGGGTCACTGGGACAGGGACGAACTTC. The whole variable domain, filled in from reference TRBV30 and TRBJ2-7, reads SQTIHQWPATLVQPVGSPLSLECTVEGTSNPNLYWYRQAAGRGLQLLFYSVGIGQISSEVPQNLSASRPQDRQFILSSKKLLLSDSGFYLCAWVTGTGTNFGPGTRLTVT.

This rearrangement joins TRBV7-8 to TRBJ2-5; 11 positions match TRBD2. The CDR3 has 15 residues. V trimming: 6 bases; J trimming: 0 bases; junction bases outside the gene matches: 3. CDR1 is SGHVS, CDR2 FQNEAQ, per germline. The CDR3, as DNA: TGTGCCAGCAGGGAACTAGCGGGAGACCAAGAGACCCAGTACTTC. This sequence encodes CASRELAGDQETQYF.

CDR3 DNA sequence: TGTGCCAGCAGCCCATTCGGGGGGAATGAGCAGTTCTTC. It is translated as CASSPFGGNEQFF. V gene TRBV6-5 combines with J gene TRBJ2-1, with 7 nucleotides matching TRBD2. Trimming removed 6 bases from V and 7 bases from J; junction bases left unmatched: 6. Germline V CDR1 and CDR2: MNHEY, SVGAGI. The CDR3 is 13 amino acids.